This T cell receptor (beta chain) was identified during a study of T-cell reconstitution after alpha-beta-depleted transplantation in children. It was with unique molecular identifiers that the TCRbeta library was prepared. TCRdb processed the PCR reads anew with MiXCR; each CDR3 protein has one entry. This sample yields 200,000 or so distinct CDR3 sequences, of which roughly 6% are seen a single time; approximately 4.1% belongs to the top ten. This clonotype came up many times. The sequences come from PBMCs, collected before TCRalphabeta/CD19-depleted stem cell transplant. This TCR was recovered from a girl less than two years old with combined immunodeficiency, due to receive a stem cell transplant.

CDR3 bases: TGTGCCAGCAGTTACTCGCGGATTACAGAGACCCAGTACTTC. Translated: CASSYSRITETQYF. The chain is built from TRBV6-2 or TRBV6-3 and TRBJ2-5, with D uncertain. Germline CDR1 MNHEY, CDR2 SVGEGT. The CDR3 contains 14 residues. V was shortened by 0 bases and J by 4 bases, with 9 bases between the two germline ends.